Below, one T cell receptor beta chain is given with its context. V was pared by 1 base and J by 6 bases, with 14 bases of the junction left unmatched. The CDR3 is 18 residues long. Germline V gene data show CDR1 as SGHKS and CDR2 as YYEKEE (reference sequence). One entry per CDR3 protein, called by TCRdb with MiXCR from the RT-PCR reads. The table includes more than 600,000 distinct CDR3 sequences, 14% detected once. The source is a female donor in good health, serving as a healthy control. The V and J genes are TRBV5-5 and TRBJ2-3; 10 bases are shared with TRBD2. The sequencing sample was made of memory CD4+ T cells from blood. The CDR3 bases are TGTGCCAGCAGCTTGAGAACTAGCGGGATCGTCTTTTCCGATACGCAGTATTTT. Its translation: CASSLRTSGIVFSDTQYF. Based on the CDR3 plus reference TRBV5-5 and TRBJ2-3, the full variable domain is DAGVTQSPTHLIKTRGQQVTLRCSPISGHKSVSWYQQVLGQGPQFIFQYYEKEERGRGNFPDRFSARQFPNYSSELNVNALLLGDSALYLCASSLRTSGIVFSDTQYFGPGTRLTVL.